The present T cell receptor beta chain was sequenced within a study of Ad26.COV2.S vaccination and SARS-CoV-2 variants. Study-level points and caveats: Reportedly, after vaccination the spike-specific CD8+ and CD4+ T cell responses displayed substantial breadth.

Measured with immunoSEQ multiplex PCR; TCRdb has only the in-frame clones, and not every one. The table lists about 440,000 clones, about nine tenths of them singletons, with around 4.2% in the top ten. This clone has more than one count but fewer than ten. Antigen specificity is unknown. Germline CDR1 is MDHEN and CDR2 is SYDVKM. This CDR3 has 15 amino acids. Trimming took 4 bases from V and 5 from J; bases not matched to a gene: 8. The treatment denotes: roughly 18 received Ad26.COV2.S at low or high dose, single or two shots; 5 received placebo; per-sample allocation not given. The samples date from day 63 after the first vaccine or placebo injection. An Ad26 vector was used to express Wuhan-strain SARS-CoV-2 spike as the vaccine.

This chain connects TRBV28 to TRBJ1-2; 9 nucleotides line up with TRBD1. The TCR sequence derives from a person between 18 and 65 years old who received the Ad26.COV2.S COVID-19 vaccine or a placebo. The starting material was peripheral blood, obtained in a trial of Ad26.COV2.S vaccine versus placebo. CDR3 sequence reads: CASSSQGQGEYGYTF. CDR3 in DNA: TGTGCCAGCAGTTCCCAGGGACAGGGAGAATATGGCTACACCTTC.